Listed below are T cell receptor beta chains from one sample, sequenced in a study of naive and memory T cell subsets. TCRdb used MiXCR to reprocess the UMI-ligation and nested PCR reads, holding one entry per CDR3 protein. This table holds over 30,000 distinct CDR3 sequences, 18% found once. Sequences were obtained from effector memory CD4+ T cells from blood. The receptor set was obtained from a human donor in good health. The CDR3 runs from the conserved cysteine through the conserved F or W. The D gene is left open where the match is weak. A row's size may be missing; if present it is once, few, many or a size class.

J: TRBJ2-7
D: TRBD1
V: TRBV12-3/TRBV12-4
size: few
CDR3: CASSDRDAYEQYF
DNA: TGTGCCAGCAGTGACAGGGATGCCTACGAGCAGTACTTC

J: TRBJ2-3
D: NA
V: TRBV7-2
size: NA
CDR3: CASSLDPRGTDTQYF
DNA: TGTGCCAGCAGCTTAGACCCTCGGGGGACAGATACGCAGTATTTT

J: TRBJ2-1
D: NA
V: TRBV6-2/TRBV6-3
size: many
CDR3: CASSQRLVRGSEQFF
DNA: TGTGCCAGCAGTCAAAGACTAGTGAGGGGTAGTGAGCAGTTCTTC

J: TRBJ2-3
D: NA
V: TRBV28
size: many
CDR3: CASSPNDWSLSTDTQYF
DNA: TGTGCCAGCAGTCCAAACGACTGGAGTCTTAGCACAGATACGCAGTATTTT

J: TRBJ1-2
D: NA
V: TRBV10-2
size: medium-sized
CDR3: CASSESMRKDGYTF
DNA: TGCGCCAGCAGTGAGTCGATGAGGAAGGATGGCTACACCTTC

J: TRBJ2-5
D: TRBD1
V: TRBV6-5
size: many
CDR3: CASSYEYRDRAQETQYF
DNA: TGTGCCAGCAGTTACGAATACCGGGACAGGGCCCAAGAGACCCAGTACTTC

J: TRBJ1-1
D: NA
V: TRBV15
size: many
CDR3: CATSSRRGRVTEAFF
DNA: TGTGCCACCAGCTCTCGACGGGGGCGAGTCACTGAAGCTTTCTTT

J: TRBJ2-1
D: NA
V: TRBV28
size: NA
CDR3: CASKGNNEQFF
DNA: TGTGCCAGCAAAGGTAACAATGAGCAGTTCTTC

J: TRBJ1-1
D: NA
V: TRBV20-1
size: few
CDR3: CSATLHEGMNTEAFF
DNA: TGCAGTGCTACCCTACATGAGGGGATGAACACTGAAGCTTTCTTT

J: TRBJ1-5
D: TRBD1
V: TRBV27
size: NA
CDR3: CASRKGQGRNQPQHF
DNA: TGTGCCAGCAGGAAAGGACAGGGACGCAATCAGCCCCAGCATTTT

J: TRBJ2-3
D: TRBD2
V: TRBV19
size: NA
CDR3: CASSRREWNTDTQYF
DNA: TGTGCCAGTAGTAGGCGGGAGTGGAACACAGATACGCAGTATTTT

J: TRBJ2-7
D: NA
V: TRBV20-1
size: NA
CDR3: CSARDGRTVSYEQYF
DNA: TGCAGTGCTAGAGATGGGAGGACAGTCTCCTACGAGCAGTACTTC

J: TRBJ2-6
D: NA
V: TRBV5-1
size: few
CDR3: CASSLGGLSGANVLTF
DNA: TGCGCCAGCAGCTTGGGGGGCCTCTCTGGGGCCAACGTCCTGACTTTC

J: TRBJ1-6
D: NA
V: TRBV5-6
size: few
CDR3: CASTLDRTNSPLHF
DNA: TGTGCCAGCACCTTGGACCGGACGAATTCACCCCTCCACTTT

J: TRBJ2-2
D: NA
V: TRBV27
size: NA
CDR3: CASSLWGTGTGELFF
DNA: TGTGCCAGCAGTTTATGGGGGACGGGGACCGGGGAGCTGTTTTTT

J: TRBJ2-7
D: TRBD2
V: TRBV6-2/TRBV6-3
size: many
CDR3: CASRPGLAGGYEQYF
DNA: TGTGCCAGCAGACCGGGACTAGCGGGAGGCTACGAGCAGTACTTC

J: TRBJ1-2
D: NA
V: TRBV28
size: few
CDR3: CASSRRVEGYGYTF
DNA: TGTGCCAGCAGTAGGAGGGTAGAGGGCTATGGCTACACCTTC

J: TRBJ2-7
D: NA
V: TRBV6-5
size: NA
CDR3: CASSPIKSGGEEQYF
DNA: TGTGCCAGCAGCCCCATAAAGTCGGGGGGCGAAGAGCAGTACTTC

J: TRBJ1-2
D: NA
V: TRBV6-2/TRBV6-3
size: NA
CDR3: CASSSARAYGYTF
DNA: TGTGCCAGCAGTTCGGCCAGGGCCTATGGCTACACCTTC

J: TRBJ1-5
D: NA
V: TRBV28
size: few
CDR3: CASSLVPDNQPQHF
DNA: TGTGCCAGCAGTTTAGTCCCAGATAATCAGCCCCAGCATTTT

J: TRBJ1-5
D: TRBD1
V: TRBV28
size: medium-sized
CDR3: CASSVTPPGQGTQPQHF
DNA: TGTGCCAGCAGCGTAACCCCCCCGGGACAGGGGACGCAGCCCCAGCATTTT

J: TRBJ1-1
D: NA
V: TRBV27
size: many
CDR3: CASSLQRPNRASNTEAFF
DNA: TGTGCCAGCAGTTTACAGAGACCAAATAGGGCCTCGAACACTGAAGCTTTCTTT

J: TRBJ1-3
D: TRBD1
V: TRBV7-7
size: NA
CDR3: CASSETGVAGNTIYF
DNA: TGTGCCAGCAGCGAAACAGGGGTAGCTGGAAACACCATATATTTT

J: TRBJ1-2
D: NA
V: TRBV2
size: NA
CDR3: CASSELDRPVYGYTF
DNA: TGTGCCAGCAGTGAACTTGACAGGCCCGTCTATGGCTACACCTTC

J: TRBJ2-2
D: NA
V: TRBV29-1
size: few
CDR3: CSVGGGGTSTGELFF
DNA: TGCAGCGTTGGTGGGGGGGGCACATCTACCGGGGAGCTGTTTTTT

J: TRBJ2-5
D: NA
V: TRBV7-9
size: many
CDR3: CASSLVAETQYF
DNA: TGTGCCAGCAGCTTAGTCGCGGAGACCCAGTACTTC

J: TRBJ2-4
D: TRBD1
V: TRBV11-2
size: few
CDR3: CASSLSTGGTKNIQYF
DNA: TGTGCCAGCAGCTTATCTACAGGGGGGACCAAAAACATTCAGTACTTC

J: TRBJ2-7
D: TRBD1
V: TRBV20-1
size: medium-sized
CDR3: CSADRGPDEQYF
DNA: TGCAGTGCGGACAGGGGGCCCGACGAGCAGTACTTC

J: TRBJ2-3
D: NA
V: TRBV18
size: once
CDR3: CASSPQASSTDTQYF
DNA: TGTGCCAGCTCACCACAAGCCTCTAGCACAGATACGCAGTATTTT

J: TRBJ2-7
D: NA
V: TRBV28
size: NA
CDR3: CASSLVRPRDEQYF
DNA: TGTGCCAGCAGTTTGGTGCGACCCCGCGACGAGCAGTACTTC

J: TRBJ2-7
D: TRBD2
V: TRBV6-6
size: NA
CDR3: CASSYPQAGGPEQYF
DNA: TGTGCCAGCAGTTACCCCCAAGCGGGAGGACCCGAGCAGTACTTC

J: TRBJ1-1
D: NA
V: TRBV28
size: NA
CDR3: CASSLITSNTEAFF
DNA: TGTGCCAGCAGTTTAATTACATCGAACACTGAAGCTTTCTTT

J: TRBJ1-6
D: NA
V: TRBV28
size: NA
CDR3: CASSLDVAGANNSPLHF
DNA: TGTGCCAGCAGTTTAGATGTGGCAGGGGCTAATAATTCACCCCTCCACTTT

J: TRBJ2-7
D: TRBD2
V: TRBV28
size: NA
CDR3: CASSKGTSGSYEQYF
DNA: TGTGCCAGCAGCAAGGGGACTAGCGGCTCCTACGAGCAGTACTTC

J: TRBJ2-7
D: TRBD1
V: TRBV10-3
size: NA
CDR3: CATETGQGYEQYF
DNA: TGTGCCACCGAAACGGGACAGGGTTACGAGCAGTACTTC

J: TRBJ1-6
D: NA
V: TRBV28
size: NA
CDR3: CASSWRGRGSPLHF
DNA: TGTGCCAGCAGTTGGAGGGGAAGAGGTTCACCCCTCCACTTT

J: TRBJ1-4
D: TRBD1
V: TRBV28
size: NA
CDR3: CASSFSGTGIFKLFF
DNA: TGTGCCAGCAGTTTTAGCGGGACAGGGATTTTCAAACTGTTTTTT

J: TRBJ2-1
D: NA
V: TRBV5-5
size: few
CDR3: CASSLGGGDLSLGSYNEQFF
DNA: TGTGCCAGCAGCTTGGGGGGCGGGGACTTGAGTCTCGGCTCCTACAATGAGCAGTTCTTC

J: TRBJ2-1
D: TRBD1
V: TRBV15
size: many
CDR3: CATAAGQGVREQFF
DNA: TGTGCCACAGCAGCGGGACAGGGGGTTCGTGAGCAGTTCTTC

J: TRBJ2-7
D: NA
V: TRBV18
size: NA
CDR3: CASSQTYEQYF
DNA: TGTGCCAGCTCCCAGACCTACGAGCAGTACTTC

J: TRBJ2-2
D: NA
V: TRBV28
size: NA
CDR3: CASSLFQKFTGELFF
DNA: TGTGCCAGCAGTTTATTCCAGAAATTCACCGGGGAGCTGTTTTTT

J: TRBJ2-7
D: NA
V: TRBV7-9
size: NA
CDR3: CASSFGRAANNLEQYF
DNA: TGTGCCAGCAGCTTTGGGCGGGCCGCCAACAACTTGGAGCAGTACTTC

J: TRBJ1-1
D: NA
V: TRBV20-1
size: many
CDR3: CSAVPGATEAFF
DNA: TGCAGTGCTGTTCCAGGGGCCACTGAAGCTTTCTTT

J: TRBJ2-1
D: TRBD2
V: TRBV27
size: NA
CDR3: CASSPPAGGVGNEQFF
DNA: TGTGCCAGCAGTCCCCCTGCTGGGGGGGTAGGAAATGAGCAGTTCTTC

J: TRBJ2-7
D: TRBD2
V: TRBV28
size: few
CDR3: CASSLGTSGRAAYERYF
DNA: TGTGCCAGCAGCCTGGGGACTAGCGGGAGGGCCGCCTACGAGCGGTACTTC

J: TRBJ1-1
D: NA
V: TRBV3-1
size: NA
CDR3: CASSQTAPGNTEAFF
DNA: TGTGCCAGCAGCCAAACCGCGCCGGGGAACACTGAAGCTTTCTTT

J: TRBJ2-3
D: NA
V: TRBV5-1
size: few
CDR3: CASSLGDTTDTQYF
DNA: TGCGCCAGCAGCTTAGGGGATACCACAGATACGCAGTATTTT